This T cell receptor beta chain was sequenced for a study of read filtering for tumor transcriptome and immune sequencing. Germline-derived CDR1 and CDR2 are LNHNV and YYDKDF (reference sequence). The J segment lost 6 bases and the V segment lost 4 bases, leaving 14 bases of the junction unmatched. The CDR3 runs to 17 residues. From roughly 0.4 ug of RNA, a library with molecular barcoded alpha/delta and beta/gamma adaptors was made. One entry per CDR3 protein, called by TCRdb with MiXCR from the reads. Of about 58,000 distinct CDR3 sequences listed, 9% to 15% are singletons. The specimen was a population of CD138-negative cells sorted from bone marrow. This clonotype was sampled from a donor at least 40 years old with multiple myeloma. The J gene is TRBJ2-2, the V gene TRBV15; 7 positions match TRBD2. CDR3 nucleotide sequence: TGTGCCACCAGCACCCAATGGGGGGGAAGGGGAGCCGGGGAGCTGTTTTTT. The encoded protein is CATSTQWGGRGAGELFF.